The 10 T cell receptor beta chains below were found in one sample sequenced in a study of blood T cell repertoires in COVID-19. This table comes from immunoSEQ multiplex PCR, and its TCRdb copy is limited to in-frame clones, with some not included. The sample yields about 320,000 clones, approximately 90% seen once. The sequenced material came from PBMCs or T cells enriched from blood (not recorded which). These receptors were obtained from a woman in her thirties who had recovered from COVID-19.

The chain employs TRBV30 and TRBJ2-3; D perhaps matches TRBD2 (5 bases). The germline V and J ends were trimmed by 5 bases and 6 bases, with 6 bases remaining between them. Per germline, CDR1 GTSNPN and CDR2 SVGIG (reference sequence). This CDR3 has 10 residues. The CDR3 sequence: CAWGGDTQYF. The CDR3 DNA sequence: TGTGCCTGGGGCGGGGATACGCAGTATTTT.

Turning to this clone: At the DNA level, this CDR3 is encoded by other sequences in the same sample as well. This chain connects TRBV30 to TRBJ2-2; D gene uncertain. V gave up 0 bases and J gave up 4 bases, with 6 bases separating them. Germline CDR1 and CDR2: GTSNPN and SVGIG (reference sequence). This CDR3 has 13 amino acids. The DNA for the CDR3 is TGTGCCTGGAGTGTACCGAGCACCGGGGAGCTGTTTTTT. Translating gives CAWSVPSTGELFF. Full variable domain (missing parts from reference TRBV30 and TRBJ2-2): SQTIHQWPATLVQPVGSPLSLECTVEGTSNPNLYWYRQAAGRGLQLLFYSVGIGQISSEVPQNLSASRPQDRQFILSSKKLLLSDSGFYLCAWSVPSTGELFFGEGSRLTVL.

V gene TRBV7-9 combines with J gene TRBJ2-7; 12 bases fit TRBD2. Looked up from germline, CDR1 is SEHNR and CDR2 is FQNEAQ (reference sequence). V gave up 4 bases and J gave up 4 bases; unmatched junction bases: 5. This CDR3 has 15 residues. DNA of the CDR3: TGTGCCAGCAGCTCCACTAGCGGGGGGAATTACGAGCAGTACTTC. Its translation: CASSSTSGGNYEQYF. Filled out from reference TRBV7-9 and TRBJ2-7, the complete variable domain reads DTGVSQNPRHKITKRGQNVTFRCDPISEHNRLYWYRQTLGQGPEFLTYFQNEAQLEKSRLLSDRFSAERPKGSFSTLEIQRTEQGDSAMYLCASSSTSGGNYEQYFGPGTRLTVT.

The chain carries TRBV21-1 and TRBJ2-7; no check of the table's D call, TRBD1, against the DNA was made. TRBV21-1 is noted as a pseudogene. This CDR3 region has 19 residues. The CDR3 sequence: CASSKEVVWGSKGYYEQYF. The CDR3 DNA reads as TGTGCCAGCAGCAAAGAAGTTGTTTGGGGCTCAAAGGGCTACTACGAGCAGTACTTC.

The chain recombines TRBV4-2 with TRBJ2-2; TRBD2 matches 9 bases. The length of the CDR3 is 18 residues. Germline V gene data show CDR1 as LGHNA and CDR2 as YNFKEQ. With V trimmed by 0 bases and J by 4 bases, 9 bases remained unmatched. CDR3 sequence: CASSQDLGGGAGTGELFF. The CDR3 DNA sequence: TGTGCCAGCAGCCAAGATCTCGGCGGGGGGGCTGGCACCGGGGAGCTGTTTTTT.

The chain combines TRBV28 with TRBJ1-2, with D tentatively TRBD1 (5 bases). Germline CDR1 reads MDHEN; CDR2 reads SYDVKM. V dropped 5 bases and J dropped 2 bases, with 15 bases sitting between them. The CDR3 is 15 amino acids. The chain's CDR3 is CASSGPGGVNYGYTF. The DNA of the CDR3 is TGTGCCAGCAGTGGCCCGGGGGGGGTAAACTATGGCTACACCTTC.

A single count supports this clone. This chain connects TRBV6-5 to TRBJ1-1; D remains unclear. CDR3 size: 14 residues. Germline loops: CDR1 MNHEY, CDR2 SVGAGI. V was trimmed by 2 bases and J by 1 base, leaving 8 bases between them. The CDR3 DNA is TGTGCCAGCAGTTACAACGGGAAGAACACTGAAGCTTTCTTT. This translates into CASSYNGKNTEAFF.

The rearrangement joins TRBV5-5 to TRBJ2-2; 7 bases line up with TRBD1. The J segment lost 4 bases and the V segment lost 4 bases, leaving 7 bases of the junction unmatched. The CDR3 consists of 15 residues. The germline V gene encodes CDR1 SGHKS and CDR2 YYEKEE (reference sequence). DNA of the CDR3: TGTGCCAGCAGCCCTGGGACAGCTATCACCGGGGAGCTGTTTTTT. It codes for CASSPGTAITGELFF.

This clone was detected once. The CDR3 nucleotides are TGTGCCAGCAGCGTAGCGGGACTAGCGGTATACAATGAGCAGTTCTTC. This codes for CASSVAGLAVYNEQFF. The rearrangement uses TRBV9 and TRBJ2-1; 11 nucleotides align to TRBD2. CDR3 length equals 16 residues. The germline V gene encodes CDR1 SGDLS and CDR2 YYNGEE. V was clipped by 0 bases and J by 4 bases; unmatched bases: 3.

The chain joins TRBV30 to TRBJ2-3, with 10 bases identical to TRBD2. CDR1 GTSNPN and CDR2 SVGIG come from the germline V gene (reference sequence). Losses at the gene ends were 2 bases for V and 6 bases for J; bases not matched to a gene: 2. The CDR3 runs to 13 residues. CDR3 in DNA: TGTGCCTGGAGTAGCGGGGGGGCTGATACGCAGTATTTT. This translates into CAWSSGGADTQYF.